This T cell receptor beta chain is drawn from a study of cytotoxic CD8 clonotypes in ibrutinib-treated CLL. Study-level information: The subjects consisted of roughly twelve relapsed/refractory and around 15 treatment-naive individuals, with around 17 IGHV unmutated.

As regards this clone: The antigen remains undetermined.

Sequenced by immunoSEQ multiplex PCR; TCRdb stores in-frame clones only, minus some. The sample contains a few hundred thousand clones, around three quarters of which appear only once. Notes on the study in general: Clonality went up at the time of ibrutinib response, stayed stable in sustained remission, and later dropped back toward its baseline level at progression. In comparison with age-matched healthy donors, baseline clonality was higher and tracked circulating CD8+ T-cell counts.

The sequencing here drew on PBMCs, taken after 24 months of ibrutinib treatment. The sequence was collected from a human donor with chronic lymphocytic leukemia.

The CDR3 spells CASSLGPHNEQFF. The CDR3 DNA reads as TGTGCCAGCAGTTTGGGCCCTCACAATGAGCAGTTCTTC. This chain connects TRBV27 to TRBJ2-1; D unresolved. Germline V lookup: CDR1 MNHEY, CDR2 SMNVEV (reference sequence). The ends were cut back, 3 bases at V and 5 bases at J, with 8 bases in the middle. The CDR3 extends over 13 amino acids.